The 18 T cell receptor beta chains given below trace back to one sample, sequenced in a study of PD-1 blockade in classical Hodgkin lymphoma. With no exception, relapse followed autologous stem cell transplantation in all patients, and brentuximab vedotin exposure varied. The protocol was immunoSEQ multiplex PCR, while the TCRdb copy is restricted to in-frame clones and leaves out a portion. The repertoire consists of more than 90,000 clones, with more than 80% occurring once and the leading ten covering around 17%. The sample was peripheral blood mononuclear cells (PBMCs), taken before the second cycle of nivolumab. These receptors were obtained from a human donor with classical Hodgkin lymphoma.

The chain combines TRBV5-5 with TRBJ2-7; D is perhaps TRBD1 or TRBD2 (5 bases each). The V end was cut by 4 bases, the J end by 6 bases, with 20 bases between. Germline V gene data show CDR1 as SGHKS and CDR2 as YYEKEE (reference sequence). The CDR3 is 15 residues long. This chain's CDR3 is CASSRDGSRIGEQYF. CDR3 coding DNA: TGTGCCAGCAGCCGGGACGGATCCAGGATCGGCGAGCAGTACTTC.

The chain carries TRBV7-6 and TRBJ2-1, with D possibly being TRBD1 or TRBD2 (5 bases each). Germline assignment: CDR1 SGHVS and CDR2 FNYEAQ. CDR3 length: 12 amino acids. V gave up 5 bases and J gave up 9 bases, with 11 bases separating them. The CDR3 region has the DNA TGTGCCAGCAGCCCCCGGGACGGTGAGCAGTTCTTC. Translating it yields CASSPRDGEQFF.

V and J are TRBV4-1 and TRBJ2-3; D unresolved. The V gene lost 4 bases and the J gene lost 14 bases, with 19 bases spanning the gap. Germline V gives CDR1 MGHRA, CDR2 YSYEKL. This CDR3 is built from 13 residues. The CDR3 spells CASSPRFEAYRYF. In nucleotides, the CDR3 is TGCGCCAGCAGCCCCCGTTTTGAGGCATACCGGTATTTT.

The CDR3 DNA follows: TGCGCCAGCAGTGAGGTTGGAGCCAAAAACATTCAGTACTTC. Protein product: CASSEVGAKNIQYF. The chain joins TRBV10-1 to TRBJ2-4; D remains unclear. Germline CDR1 and CDR2: WNHNN and SYGVQD (reference sequence). The CDR3 is 14 residues long. The V gene lost 2 bases and the J gene lost 0 bases, with 5 bases spanning the gap.

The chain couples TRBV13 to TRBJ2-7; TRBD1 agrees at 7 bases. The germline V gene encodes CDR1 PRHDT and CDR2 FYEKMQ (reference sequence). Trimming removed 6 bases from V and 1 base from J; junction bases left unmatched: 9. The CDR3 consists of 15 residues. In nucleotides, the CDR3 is TGTGCCAGCAGTGATAGGGGACAGAGATCCTACGAGCAGTACTTC. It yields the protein CASSDRGQRSYEQYF.

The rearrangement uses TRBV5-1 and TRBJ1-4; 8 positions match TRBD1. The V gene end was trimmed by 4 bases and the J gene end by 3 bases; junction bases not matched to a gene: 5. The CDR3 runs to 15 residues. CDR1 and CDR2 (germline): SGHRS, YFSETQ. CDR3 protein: CASSPRGPANEKLFF. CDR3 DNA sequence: TGCGCCAGCAGCCCCAGGGGGCCGGCTAATGAAAAACTGTTTTTT.

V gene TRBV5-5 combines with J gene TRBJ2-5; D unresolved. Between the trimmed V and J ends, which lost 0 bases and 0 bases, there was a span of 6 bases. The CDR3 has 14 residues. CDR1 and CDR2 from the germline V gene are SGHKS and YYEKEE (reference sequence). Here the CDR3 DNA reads TGTGCCAGCAGCTTGGAACTAAACCAAGAGACCCAGTACTTC. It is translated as CASSLELNQETQYF. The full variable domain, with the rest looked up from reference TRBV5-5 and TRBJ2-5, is DAGVTQSPTHLIKTRGQQVTLRCSPISGHKSVSWYQQVLGQGPQFIFQYYEKEERGRGNFPDRFSARQFPNYSSELNVNALLLGDSALYLCASSLELNQETQYFGPGTRLLVL.

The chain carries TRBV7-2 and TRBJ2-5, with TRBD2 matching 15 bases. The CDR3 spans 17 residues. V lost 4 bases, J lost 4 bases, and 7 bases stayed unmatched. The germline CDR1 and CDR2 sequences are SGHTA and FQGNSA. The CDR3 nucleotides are TGTGCCAGCAGCTCGGGACTAGCGGGAGGTTTTCCAGAGACCCAGTACTTC. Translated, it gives CASSSGLAGGFPETQYF.

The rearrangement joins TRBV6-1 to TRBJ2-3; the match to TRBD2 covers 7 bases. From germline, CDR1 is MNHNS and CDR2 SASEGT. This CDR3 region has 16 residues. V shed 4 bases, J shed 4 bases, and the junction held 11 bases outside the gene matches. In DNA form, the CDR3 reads TGTGCCAGCAGTGCAGGTGGGGGGGAGAACCCAGATACGCAGTATTTT. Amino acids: CASSAGGGENPDTQYF.

The chain's CDR3 is CASRRGHRSGNTIYF. As DNA, the CDR3 is TGTGCCAGTAGAAGAGGTCACCGCTCTGGAAACACCATATATTTT. The gene calls are TRBV19 and TRBJ1-3, with D uncertain. The germline V and J ends were trimmed by 6 bases and 0 bases, with 12 bases remaining between them. CDR1 is LNHDA and CDR2 is SQIVND in the germline V gene (reference sequence). This CDR3 has 15 residues.

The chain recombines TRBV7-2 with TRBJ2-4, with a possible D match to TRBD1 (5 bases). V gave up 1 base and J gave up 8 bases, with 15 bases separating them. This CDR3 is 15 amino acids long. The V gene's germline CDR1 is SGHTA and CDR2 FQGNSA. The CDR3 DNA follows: TGTGCCAGCAGCTTAGGCTCGCAGGGCTGGGACATTCAGTACTTC. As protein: CASSLGSQGWDIQYF.

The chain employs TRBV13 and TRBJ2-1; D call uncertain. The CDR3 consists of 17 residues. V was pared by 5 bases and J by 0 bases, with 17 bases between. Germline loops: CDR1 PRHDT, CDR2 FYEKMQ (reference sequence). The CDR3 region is CASSERLLPSSYNEQFF. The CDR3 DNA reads TGTGCCAGCAGCGAAAGACTTCTTCCTAGCTCCTACAATGAGCAGTTCTTC.

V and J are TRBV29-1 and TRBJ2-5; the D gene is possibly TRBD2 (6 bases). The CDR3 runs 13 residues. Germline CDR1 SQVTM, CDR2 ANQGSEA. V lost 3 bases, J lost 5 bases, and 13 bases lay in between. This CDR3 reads CSVDGGDGETQYF. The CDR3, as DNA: TGCAGCGTTGATGGAGGGGACGGGGAGACCCAGTACTTC.

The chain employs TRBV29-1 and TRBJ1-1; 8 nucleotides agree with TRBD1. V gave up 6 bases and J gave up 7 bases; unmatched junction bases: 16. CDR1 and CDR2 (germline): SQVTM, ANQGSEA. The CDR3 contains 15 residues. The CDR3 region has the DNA TGCAGCGTCGCCGGGACAGGTTCCCTCGGCCTTGAAGCTTTCTTT. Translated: CSVAGTGSLGLEAFF.

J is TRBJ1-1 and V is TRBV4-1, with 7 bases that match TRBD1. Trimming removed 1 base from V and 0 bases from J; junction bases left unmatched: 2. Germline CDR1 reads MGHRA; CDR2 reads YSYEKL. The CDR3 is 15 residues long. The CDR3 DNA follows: TGCGCCAGCAGCCAAGGACAGGGACTGAACACTGAAGCTTTCTTT. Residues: CASSQGQGLNTEAFF.

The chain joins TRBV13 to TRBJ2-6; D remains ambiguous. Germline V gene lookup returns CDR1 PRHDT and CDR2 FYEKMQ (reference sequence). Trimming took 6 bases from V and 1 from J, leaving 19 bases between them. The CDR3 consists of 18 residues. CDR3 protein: CASSLKNPLSSGANVLTF. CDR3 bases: TGTGCCAGCAGTCTTAAGAATCCCTTATCATCTGGGGCCAACGTCCTGACTTTC.

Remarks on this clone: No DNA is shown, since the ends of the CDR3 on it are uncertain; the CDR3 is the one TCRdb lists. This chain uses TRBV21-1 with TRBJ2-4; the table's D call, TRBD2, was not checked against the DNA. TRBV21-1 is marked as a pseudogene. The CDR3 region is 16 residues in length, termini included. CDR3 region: CASSTPPVGAGNIQYF.

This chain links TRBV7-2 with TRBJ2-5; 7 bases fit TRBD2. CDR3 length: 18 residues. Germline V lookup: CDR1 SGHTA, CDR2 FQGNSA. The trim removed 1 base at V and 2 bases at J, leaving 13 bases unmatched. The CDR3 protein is CASSLEGLFTPRQETQYF. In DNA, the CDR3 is TGTGCCAGCAGCTTAGAGGGACTATTTACCCCCCGACAAGAGACCCAGTACTTC.